The sequence of this TCR beta chain was determined in a study of CD8 T cells in Susac syndrome. Study overall: Within the sequenced Susac syndrome patient group, six exhibited active disease and roughly 8 were in remission. Patients with Susac syndrome, at blood draw, were therapy-naive, on corticosteroids, or on intravenous immunoglobulin alone.

Study-level results: In Susac syndrome, the CD4+ T cell repertoires did not show clonal expansion.

The authors reverse transcribed roughly 0.5 to 1 ug RNA with random hexamers. An immunoSEQ multiplex PCR generated amplified TCR beta CDR3 products spanning 54 Vbeta and 13 Jbeta. Each CDR3 protein is one row after TCRdb ran MiXCR on the immunoSEQ multiplex PCR reads. The data contain some 150,000 distinct CDR3 sequences, around 96% of them singletons. Comments on this clonotype: Its matching antigen is unknown.

The CDR3 spans 17 residues. CDR1 is SNHLY, CDR2 FYNNEI, per germline. Trimming at V came to 4 bases and at J to 5 bases, leaving 12 bases not matched to a gene. This clonotype was sampled from a human donor with Susac syndrome. Sequencing was done on a sample of CD4+ T cells from PBMCs. The rearrangement uses TRBV2 and TRBJ2-2; 8 nucleotides agree with TRBD1. The chain's CDR3 is CASSASLGQGTTGELFF. CDR3 in DNA: TGTGCCAGCAGTGCCTCACTTGGACAGGGTACTACCGGGGAGCTGTTTTTT. The full variable domain, its missing parts supplied by reference TRBV2 and TRBJ2-2, is EPEVTQTPSHQVTQMGQEVILRCVPISNHLYFYWYRQILGQKVEFLVSFYNNEISEKSEIFDDQFSVERPDGSNFTLKIRSTKLEDSAMYFCASSASLGQGTTGELFFGEGSRLTVL.